These 17 T cell receptor beta chains came from one sample sequenced in a study of T cell responses to AZD1222 COVID-19 vaccine. Assay used: immunoSEQ multiplex PCR; TCRdb lists only in-frame clones, some missing. The sample has 90,000 to 140,000 clones; 88% are singletons. The sequenced sample was peripheral blood, obtained on day 0 of AZD1222 vaccination. These receptors came from an adult in good health.

The genes are TRBV6-2 or TRBV6-3 and TRBJ2-1; TRBD2 matches at 12 bases. CDR3 length: 17 amino acids. CDR1 MNHEY and CDR2 SVGEGT come from the germline V gene. With V trimmed by 2 bases and J by 8 bases, 10 bases remained unmatched. CDR3 DNA sequence: TGTGCCAGCAGTTACGGGTTAAGGACTAGCGGGATCGATGAGCAGTTCTTC. Translation: CASSYGLRTSGIDEQFF.

The gene calls are TRBV2 and TRBJ2-1, with D uncertain. CDR3 length: 17 residues. Trimming pared 5 bases from V and 0 bases from J, leaving 17 bases between. CDR1 is SNHLY and CDR2 is FYNNEI in the germline V gene. The CDR3 loop is CASSRRATRSSYNEQFF. The DNA for the CDR3 is TGTGCCAGCAGTCGAAGGGCGACCCGAAGCTCCTACAATGAGCAGTTCTTC.

V and J are TRBV7-9 and TRBJ2-1, with a weak D call TRBD2 (5 bases). The V and J ends lost 2 bases and 7 bases respectively, with 21 bases between them. The V gene's germline CDR1 is SEHNR and CDR2 FQNEAQ (reference sequence). This CDR3 has 17 residues. This CDR3 reads CASSLSFGTGFWNEQFF. The CDR3 DNA is TGTGCCAGCAGCTTATCGTTTGGAACGGGATTCTGGAATGAGCAGTTCTTC.

The chain carries TRBV25-1 and TRBJ2-1; 8 bases map to TRBD2. Trimming cost V 5 bases and J 10 bases; bases outside gene matches: 7. The CDR3 extends over 13 amino acids. In germline, CDR1 is MGHDK, CDR2 SYGVNS. The CDR3 region is CASSTPGGREQFF. CDR3 bases: TGTGCCAGCAGTACCCCGGGAGGGAGGGAGCAGTTCTTC. Using reference TRBV25-1 and TRBJ2-1 for the parts outside the CDR3, the full variable domain is EADIYQTPRYLVIGTGKKITLECSQTMGHDKMYWYQQDPGMELHLIHYSYGVNSTEKGDLSSESTVSRIRTEHFPLTLESARPSHTSQYLCASSTPGGREQFFGPGTRLTVL.

The chain combines TRBV28 with TRBJ2-1; D gene ambiguous. CDR1 MDHEN and CDR2 SYDVKM come from the germline V gene. This CDR3 contains 12 residues. The V end lost 7 bases, the J end lost 7 bases, and 11 bases lay between the germline ends. CDR3 protein: CASTDLVNEQFF. In DNA form, the CDR3 reads TGTGCCAGCACTGACCTCGTGAATGAGCAGTTCTTC.

The rearrangement joins TRBV30 to TRBJ1-5; no definite D call. The germline V gene encodes CDR1 GTSNPN and CDR2 SVGIG (reference sequence). The CDR3 length is 13 residues. V lost 0 bases and J 3 bases, leaving 6 bases between the germline ends. CDR3 loop: CAWSVLANQPQHF. Written as DNA, the CDR3 is TGTGCCTGGAGTGTATTGGCCAATCAGCCCCAGCATTTT.

V gene TRBV6-2 or TRBV6-3 combines with J gene TRBJ2-5; D ambiguous. Trimming took off 0 bases at V and 4 bases at J, with 9 bases between the two ends. CDR1 and CDR2 (germline): MNHEY, SVGEGT. The CDR3 has 14 residues. The DNA of the CDR3 is TGTGCCAGCAGTTACTCCCGGCTAGTAGAGACCCAGTACTTC. It yields the protein CASSYSRLVETQYF.

This chain uses TRBV19 with TRBJ1-2, with TRBD1 as a possible D gene (6 bases). This CDR3 is built from 13 residues. Germline V lookup: CDR1 LNHDA, CDR2 SQIVND (reference sequence). The V and J ends lost 6 bases and 4 bases respectively, with 12 bases between them. Here the CDR3 reads CASRQGFAYGYTF. The CDR3 coding sequence is TGTGCCAGTAGGCAGGGGTTTGCCTATGGCTACACCTTC.

The sample holds one count of this clone. V is TRBV27 and J is TRBJ2-3; 11 positions agree with TRBD2. CDR3 size: 16 residues. The V segment lost 5 bases and the J segment 2 bases; nucleotides outside the gene matches: 6. Per the germline V gene, CDR1 is MNHEY and CDR2 is SMNVEV (reference sequence). The CDR3 nucleotides read TGTGCCAGCAGTGCCCTAGCGGGAGGAATCACAGATACGCAGTATTTT. Protein: CASSALAGGITDTQYF.

The chain employs TRBV7-8 and TRBJ2-5; 8 bases are shared with TRBD2. V lost 6 bases to trimming and J lost 7 bases; unmatched junction nucleotides: 16. Germline V CDR1 and CDR2: SGHVS, FQNEAQ. The CDR3 extends over 16 amino acids. The DNA for the CDR3 is TGTGCCAGCAGTCCCCAAAGCGGGGGCAACCTGGGGACCCAGTACTTC. It translates to CASSPQSGGNLGTQYF.

The table lists this clone with a count of one. The chain has TRBV27 and TRBJ2-7; D uncertain. The CDR3 consists of 13 residues. Germline V gene lookup returns CDR1 MNHEY and CDR2 SMNVEV (reference sequence). V was clipped by 2 bases and J by 1 base, with 6 bases between them. CDR3 sequence (DNA): TGTGCCAGCAGTTTAACTGAATCCTACGAGCAGTACTTC. This sequence encodes CASSLTESYEQYF.

In its sample, this clone was seen once. The gene calls are TRBV10-3 and TRBJ2-5, with a tentative D call TRBD2 (6 bases). Trimming left V 8 bases short and J 1 base short, with 11 bases between. CDR1 ENHRY and CDR2 SYGVKD come from the germline V gene. CDR3 length equals 13 residues. The CDR3 region has the DNA TGTGCCATCGGCGGGATCCGCCAAGAGACCCAGTACTTC. Its translation: CAIGGIRQETQYF.

This clone was seen a single time. The V call is TRBV15, the J call TRBJ2-1; D is unresolved. The CDR3 has 15 amino acids. Trimming pared 1 base from V and 1 base from J, leaving 8 bases between. Germline V CDR1 and CDR2: LNHNV, YYDKDF (reference sequence). CDR3 in DNA: TGTGCCACCAGCAGAGCGGCTATATCCTACAATGAGCAGTTCTTC. Translating gives CATSRAAISYNEQFF. Using reference TRBV15 and TRBJ2-1 for the parts outside the CDR3, the full variable domain is DAMVIQNPRYQVTQFGKPVTLSCSQTLNHNVMYWYQQKSSQAPKLLFHYYDKDFNNEADTPDNFQSRRPNTSFCFLDIRSPGLGDTAMYLCATSRAAISYNEQFFGPGTRLTVL.

The chain carries TRBV19 and TRBJ1-2, with TRBD1 matching 8 bases. Unmatched junction bases numbered 8, after V lost 4 bases and J lost 4 bases. CDR1 and CDR2 from the germline V gene are LNHDA and SQIVND (reference sequence). This CDR3 region has 15 residues. In nucleotides, the CDR3 is TGTGCCAGTAGTAGAGGGACAGGCACTGGCTATGGCTACACCTTC. It is translated as CASSRGTGTGYGYTF.

The chain recombines TRBV5-1 with TRBJ2-7, with D possibly matching TRBD1 (6 bases). CDR1 is SGHRS and CDR2 is YFSETQ in the germline V gene. The CDR3 loop spans 15 amino acids. Trimming left V 4 bases short and J 1 base short, with 15 bases between. CDR3 in amino acids: CASSRGAGDSYEQYF. In nucleotides, the CDR3 is TGCGCCAGCAGCCGAGGGGCAGGGGATTCCTACGAGCAGTACTTC.

The J gene is TRBJ2-6, the V gene TRBV19; D may be TRBD1 (5 bases). Germline CDR1 is LNHDA and CDR2 is SQIVND (reference sequence). The V end was cut by 5 bases, the J end by 0 bases, with 8 bases between. The CDR3 loop spans 15 amino acids. The CDR3 is CASSSTGSGANVLTF. The CDR3 DNA is TGTGCCAGTAGTTCCACAGGCTCTGGGGCCAACGTCCTGACTTTC.

The chain carries TRBV24-1 and TRBJ2-6; 7 bases are a match to TRBD1. In germline, CDR1 is KGHDR, CDR2 SFDVKD. Trimming cost V 3 bases and J 3 bases; bases outside gene matches: 7. This CDR3 comprises 17 residues. The CDR3 here is CATSDPIGGVGANVLTF. In DNA, the CDR3 is TGTGCCACCAGTGATCCCATAGGGGGCGTTGGGGCCAACGTCCTGACTTTC.